This TCR beta chain was observed in a study of T cells in narcolepsy. Study observations and caveats: Healthy controls reportedly lacked the autoreactive clonotypes serially found in patients' blood.

The CDR3 sequence is 17 residues long. Germline values: CDR1 SGDLS, CDR2 YYNGEE. Trimming cost V 3 bases and J 4 bases, with 22 bases left between them. The protocol was immunoSEQ multiplex PCR, while the TCRdb copy is restricted to in-frame clones and leaves out a portion. The sample lists some 30,000 clones, 65% to 85% occurring once. With respect to this clone: Its matching antigen is unknown.

The TCR comes from a human donor in good health. Sequencing was carried out using memory (CD45RA-) CD4+ T cells from blood. V usage is TRBV9 and J usage is TRBJ2-5; a possible D gene is TRBD1 (6 bases). In nucleotides, the CDR3 is TGTGCCAGCAGCGCTTCGGCCACAGGGTTGGTCAGAGAGACCCAGTACTTC. Amino acids: CASSASATGLVRETQYF.